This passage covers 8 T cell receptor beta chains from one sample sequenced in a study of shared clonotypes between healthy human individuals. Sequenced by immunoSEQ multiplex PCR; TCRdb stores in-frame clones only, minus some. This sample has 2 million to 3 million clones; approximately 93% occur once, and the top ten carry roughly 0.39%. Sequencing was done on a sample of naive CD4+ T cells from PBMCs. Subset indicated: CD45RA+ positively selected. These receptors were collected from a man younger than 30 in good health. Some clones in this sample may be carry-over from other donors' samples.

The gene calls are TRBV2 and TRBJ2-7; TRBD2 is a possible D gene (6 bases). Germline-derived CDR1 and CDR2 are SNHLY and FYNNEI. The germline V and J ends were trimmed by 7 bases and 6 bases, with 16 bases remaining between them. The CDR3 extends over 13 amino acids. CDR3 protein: CASTFGGNREQYF. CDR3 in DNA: TGTGCCAGCACTTTTGGGGGGAATCGCGAGCAGTACTTC. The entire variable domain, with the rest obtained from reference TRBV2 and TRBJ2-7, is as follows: EPEVTQTPSHQVTQMGQEVILRCVPISNHLYFYWYRQILGQKVEFLVSFYNNEISEKSEIFDDQFSVERPDGSNFTLKIRSTKLEDSAMYFCASTFGGNREQYFGPGTRLTVT.

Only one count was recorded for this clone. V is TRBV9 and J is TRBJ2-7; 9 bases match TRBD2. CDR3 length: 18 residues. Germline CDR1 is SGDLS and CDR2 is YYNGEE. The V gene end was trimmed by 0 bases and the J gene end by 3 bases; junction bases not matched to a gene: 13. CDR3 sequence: CASSVGGLAGEFIYEQYF. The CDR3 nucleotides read TGTGCCAGCAGCGTAGGGGGGTTAGCGGGAGAATTTATCTACGAGCAGTACTTC.

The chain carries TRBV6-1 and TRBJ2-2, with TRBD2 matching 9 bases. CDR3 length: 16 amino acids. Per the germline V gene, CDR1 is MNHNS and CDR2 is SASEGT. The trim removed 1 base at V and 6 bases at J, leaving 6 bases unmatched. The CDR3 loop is CASSEVGSGSPGELFF. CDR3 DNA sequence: TGTGCCAGCAGTGAAGTTGGTAGCGGGAGCCCCGGGGAGCTGTTTTTT.

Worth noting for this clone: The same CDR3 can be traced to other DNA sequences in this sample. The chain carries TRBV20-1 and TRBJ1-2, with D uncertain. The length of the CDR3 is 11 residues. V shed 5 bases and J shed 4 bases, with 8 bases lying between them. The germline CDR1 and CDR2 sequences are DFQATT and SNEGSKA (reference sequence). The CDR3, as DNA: TGCAGTGCTCGGGATCCCTATGGCTACACCTTC. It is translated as CSARDPYGYTF.

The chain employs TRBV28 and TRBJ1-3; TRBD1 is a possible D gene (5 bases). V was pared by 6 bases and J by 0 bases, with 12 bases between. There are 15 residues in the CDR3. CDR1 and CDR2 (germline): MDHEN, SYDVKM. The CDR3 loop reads CASSSGRLSGNTIYF. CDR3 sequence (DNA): TGTGCCAGCAGCTCAGGGAGGCTCTCTGGAAACACCATATATTTT. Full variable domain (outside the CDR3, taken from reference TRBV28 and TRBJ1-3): DVKVTQSSRYLVKRTGEKVFLECVQDMDHENMFWYRQDPGLGLRLIYFSYDVKMKEKGDIPEGYSVSREKKERFSLILESASTNQTSMYLCASSSGRLSGNTIYFGEGSWLTVV.

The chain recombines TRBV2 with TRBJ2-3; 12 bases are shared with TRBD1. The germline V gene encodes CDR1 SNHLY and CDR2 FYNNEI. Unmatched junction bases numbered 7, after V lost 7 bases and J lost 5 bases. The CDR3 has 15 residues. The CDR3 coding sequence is TGTGCCAGCATGAGGGACAGGGGGCGGATAGATACGCAGTATTTT. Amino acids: CASMRDRGRIDTQYF. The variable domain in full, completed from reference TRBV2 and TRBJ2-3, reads EPEVTQTPSHQVTQMGQEVILRCVPISNHLYFYWYRQILGQKVEFLVSFYNNEISEKSEIFDDQFSVERPDGSNFTLKIRSTKLEDSAMYFCASMRDRGRIDTQYFGPGTRLTVL.

The CDR3 reads CASSLAGIYGYTF. CDR3 bases: TGTGCCAGCAGCTTAGCAGGGATCTATGGCTACACCTTC. This sequence joins TRBV7-9 and TRBJ1-2; D remains unclear. Trimming cost V 0 bases and J 4 bases, with 6 bases left between them. CDR3 length equals 13 residues. Germline V gene sequence: CDR1 SEHNR, CDR2 FQNEAQ (reference sequence). Together with reference TRBV7-9 and TRBJ1-2, the CDR3 gives the full variable domain: DTGVSQNPRHKITKRGQNVTFRCDPISEHNRLYWYRQTLGQGPEFLTYFQNEAQLEKSRLLSDRFSAERPKGSFSTLEIQRTEQGDSAMYLCASSLAGIYGYTFGSGTRLTVV.

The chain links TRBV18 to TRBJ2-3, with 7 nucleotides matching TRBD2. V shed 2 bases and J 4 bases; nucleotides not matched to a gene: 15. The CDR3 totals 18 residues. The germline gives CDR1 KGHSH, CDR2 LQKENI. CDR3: CASSPAGLTLPAADTQYF. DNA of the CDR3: TGTGCCAGCTCACCAGCGGGACTAACCCTCCCGGCGGCAGATACGCAGTATTTT.